The entry below gives a single T cell receptor (beta chain) sequence along with its context. Trimming shortened V by 2 bases and J by 7 bases, and 26 bases separated the two germline ends. The germline V gene has CDR1 MNHEY and CDR2 SMNVEV (reference sequence). The CDR3 has 19 amino acids. Only in-frame clones appear in the TCRdb table, and some are missing; sequencing was by immunoSEQ multiplex PCR. The sample lists roughly 80,000 clones, 70% to 90% occurring once. The data derive from a study of technical replicates of blood from four donors. The rearrangement joins TRBV27 to TRBJ1-4, with a possible D match to TRBD1 (5 bases). The specimen was T cells isolated from PBMCs. This sequence originates from a human donor in good health. CDR3 sequence reads: CASSLHQIGGTSVGEKLFF. As DNA, the CDR3 is TGTGCCAGCAGTTTACATCAAATTGGAGGGACCTCAGTAGGTGAAAAACTGTTTTTT.